This entry is about one T cell receptor beta chain. Antigen specificity is unknown. TCRdb reprocessed the 5' RACE reads with MiXCR, giving one entry per CDR3 protein. The sample yields 85,000 to 100,000 distinct CDR3 sequences, about an eighth seen once. This entry belongs to a study of spatial heterogeneity in lung cancer. Study outcomes and limitations: Resection blood, more than follow-up blood, showed ubiquitous expanded tumor TCRs.

Time point specified: sample taken at primary tumor resection. Extraction of whole RNA from tumor, nontumor lung or frozen PBMC preceded unsorted sequencing. In germline, CDR1 is SGHTA, CDR2 FQGNSA. This CDR3 is built from 14 residues. Trimming took off 5 bases at V and 0 bases at J, with 8 bases between the two ends. V usage is TRBV7-2 and J usage is TRBJ1-3; D remains unclear. The sequencing here drew on PBMCs, taken at surgery. The TCR sequence derives from a male donor with early-stage non-small cell lung cancer. CDR3: CASSPQSSGNTIYF. The CDR3 DNA is TGTGCCAGCAGCCCCCAGAGCTCTGGAAACACCATATATTTT.